These 18 T cell receptor beta chains share one sample of origin, sequenced in a study of T cell repertoires in cytomegalovirus infection. TCRdb passed the reads through MiXCR, listing each CDR3 protein once. Of roughly 230,000 distinct CDR3 sequences in the sample, 22% were seen once. Sequencing was done on a sample of CD8+ T cells from PBMCs. The source of these receptors is a human donor in good health (CMV status not recorded). Some clones in this sample may be carry-over from other donors' samples.

The chain combines TRBV20-1 with TRBJ2-1; D remains ambiguous. Germline CDR1 and CDR2: DFQATT and SNEGSKA (reference sequence). V was shortened by 0 bases and J by 4 bases, with 13 bases between the two germline ends. The CDR3 loop spans 15 amino acids. This CDR3 reads CSARDRSGPYNEQFF. The DNA for the CDR3 is TGCAGTGCTAGAGATCGGAGTGGACCGTACAATGAGCAGTTCTTC.

This clonotype appeared a few times. This rearrangement joins TRBV7-3 to TRBJ2-4, with D possibly TRBD1 on 6 matching bases. With 5 bases removed from V and 4 bases from J, the gap between germline ends came to 12 bases. From germline, CDR1 is SGHTA and CDR2 FQGTGA. CDR3 length: 14 residues. CDR3 nucleotides: TGTGCCAGCAGCCCCCACAGGGAGAAAAACATTCAGTACTTC. It specifies CASSPHREKNIQYF.

Concerning this clonotype: Relative to the germline gene, one junction end is altered; a read error may explain this. This chain connects TRBV2 to TRBJ2-1; no reliable D call. Germline V gene data show CDR1 as SNHLY and CDR2 as FYNNEI. The CDR3 consists of 10 residues. CDR3 DNA sequence: TGTGCCAGCAGTGAATCCTGGTGTATCTTC. This gives the protein CASSESWCIF.

This chain uses TRBV7-9 with TRBJ1-1; 11 positions agree with TRBD1. V gave up 1 base and J gave up 0 bases; unmatched junction bases: 1. CDR1 is SEHNR and CDR2 is FQNEAQ in the germline V gene (reference sequence). This CDR3 comprises 16 residues. As DNA, the CDR3 is TGTGCCAGCAGCTTAGGGACAGGGGGCATGAACACTGAAGCTTTCTTT. It specifies CASSLGTGGMNTEAFF.

The J gene is TRBJ2-2, the V gene TRBV29-1, with 7 bases that match TRBD1. The CDR3 covers 16 residues. The germline CDR1 and CDR2 sequences are SQVTM and ANQGSEA. The V gene end was trimmed by 6 bases and the J gene end by 0 bases; junction bases not matched to a gene: 10. The CDR3 sequence: CSVGELGTANTGELFF. The CDR3 bases are TGCAGCGTCGGAGAACTCGGGACAGCGAACACCGGGGAGCTGTTTTTT.

This clonotype was seen more than once but under ten times. Written as DNA, the CDR3 is TGTGCCAGCAGCTTATCGGAGGCCTACGAGCAGTACTTC. Translation: CASSLSEAYEQYF. This rearrangement joins TRBV7-9 to TRBJ2-7, with D perhaps TRBD2 (5 bases). Germline loops: CDR1 SEHNR, CDR2 FQNEAQ (reference sequence). The V and J ends lost 2 bases and 2 bases respectively, with 7 bases between them. The CDR3 loop spans 13 amino acids.

Many counts were recorded for this clonotype. This chain connects TRBV7-9 to TRBJ1-1, with D possibly being TRBD1 (5 bases). CDR1 and CDR2 (germline): SEHNR, FQNEAQ (reference sequence). This CDR3 is built from 13 residues. V shed 1 base and J shed 5 bases, with 8 bases lying between them. The CDR3 sequence: CASSLGGLTEAFF. The CDR3 region has the DNA TGTGCCAGCAGCTTAGGGGGCTTGACTGAAGCTTTCTTT. Using reference TRBV7-9 and TRBJ1-1 for the parts outside the CDR3, the full variable domain is DTGVSQNPRHKITKRGQNVTFRCDPISEHNRLYWYRQTLGQGPEFLTYFQNEAQLEKSRLLSDRFSAERPKGSFSTLEIQRTEQGDSAMYLCASSLGGLTEAFFGQGTRLTVV.

This rearrangement joins TRBV13 to TRBJ2-1, with 10 bases that match TRBD1. V lost 5 bases, J lost 16 bases, and 14 bases stayed unmatched. Germline CDR1 and CDR2: PRHDT and FYEKMQ (reference sequence). This CDR3 comprises 14 residues. The CDR3 is CASSDGTGAPIVFF. For the CDR3, the DNA is TGTGCCAGCAGCGACGGGACAGGGGCCCCTATAGTCTTCTTC.

The chain combines TRBV28 with TRBJ2-3; 10 bases agree with TRBD2. The CDR3 runs 17 residues. Germline CDR1 reads MDHEN; CDR2 reads SYDVKM. V was pared by 5 bases and J by 4 bases, with 12 bases of the junction left unmatched. The CDR3 reads CASSGASGGAGPDTQYF. The CDR3 DNA is TGTGCCAGCAGTGGGGCCAGCGGGGGGGCCGGTCCAGATACGCAGTATTTT.

This clonotype occurred many times. The chain is built from TRBV7-6 and TRBJ2-3; 11 bases align to TRBD2. Trimming cost V 5 bases and J 5 bases; bases outside gene matches: 9. The CDR3 has 16 amino acids. The germline V gene encodes CDR1 SGHVS and CDR2 FNYEAQ. The CDR3 sequence is CASSQGTSGLEDTQYF. In DNA, the CDR3 is TGTGCCAGCAGCCAAGGGACTAGCGGCTTAGAAGATACGCAGTATTTT.

This clonotype occurred a few times. V usage is TRBV7-9 and J usage is TRBJ2-7, with 8 bases lining up with TRBD1. The CDR3 consists of 15 residues. Germline lookup yields CDR1 SEHNR and CDR2 FQNEAQ (reference sequence). Germline trimming cut 6 bases from V and 5 bases from J; bases unmatched to any gene: 12. CDR3 region: CASSPGTGVSNEQYF. The CDR3 DNA reads as TGTGCCAGCAGTCCCGGGACAGGAGTTTCGAACGAGCAGTACTTC.

There are many counts of this clonotype. This rearrangement joins TRBV7-8 to TRBJ1-5; D is undetermined. V was pared by 1 base and J by 3 bases, with 7 bases between. The CDR3 covers 14 residues. CDR1 is SGHVS, CDR2 FQNEAQ, per germline. The CDR3 sequence: CASSLDSYNQPQHF. CDR3 nucleotide sequence: TGTGCCAGCAGCTTAGACAGTTACAATCAGCCCCAGCATTTT.

This clonotype was recorded at least ten times. The chain joins TRBV7-6 to TRBJ2-7, with 7 bases that match TRBD1. The CDR3 sequence is 14 residues long. Germline lookup yields CDR1 SGHVS and CDR2 FNYEAQ. With V trimmed by 1 base and J by 0 bases, 0 bases remained unmatched. The CDR3 here is CASSLGTGSYEQYF. The CDR3 nucleotides are TGTGCCAGCAGCTTAGGGACAGGCTCCTACGAGCAGTACTTC.

This clonotype turned up a few times. The J gene is TRBJ2-7, the V gene TRBV4-1, with D possibly matching TRBD2 (5 bases). The CDR3 is made up of 13 amino acids. Germline V gene sequence: CDR1 MGHRA, CDR2 YSYEKL. V dropped 4 bases and J dropped 5 bases, with 12 bases sitting between them. CDR3 protein: CASSPNPGDEQYF. CDR3 DNA sequence: TGCGCCAGCAGCCCGAACCCCGGGGACGAGCAGTACTTC.

The chain employs TRBV2 and TRBJ2-2, with D tentatively TRBD1 (7 bases). The CDR3 runs 13 residues. Germline assignment: CDR1 SNHLY and CDR2 FYNNEI. Trimming cost V 9 bases and J 2 bases, with 10 bases left between them. In DNA, the CDR3 is TGTGCCAGGGAGGGGGCAAACACCGGGGAGCTGTTTTTT. It codes for CAREGANTGELFF.

V gene TRBV20-1 combines with J gene TRBJ2-3; 8 bases agree with TRBD1. Germline CDR1 and CDR2: DFQATT and SNEGSKA (reference sequence). This CDR3 is built from 15 residues. V was clipped by 5 bases and J by 1 base; unmatched bases: 8. CDR3 sequence reads: CSAALDRVGTDTQYF. In nucleotides, the CDR3 is TGCAGTGCTGCCTTGGACAGGGTGGGCACAGATACGCAGTATTTT.

This clonotype was counted only a few times. J is TRBJ1-2 and V is TRBV7-9; unclear D gene. From germline, CDR1 is SEHNR and CDR2 FQNEAQ (reference sequence). Trimming left V 1 base short and J 7 bases short, with 7 bases between. CDR3 length: 12 residues. The CDR3 DNA reads TGTGCCAGCAGCTTAGAGGACGGTGGCTACACCTTC. Residues: CASSLEDGGYTF. The variable domain in full, with the rest retrieved from reference TRBV7-9 and TRBJ1-2, is DTGVSQNPRHKITKRGQNVTFRCDPISEHNRLYWYRQTLGQGPEFLTYFQNEAQLEKSRLLSDRFSAERPKGSFSTLEIQRTEQGDSAMYLCASSLEDGGYTFGSGTRLTVV.

The chain couples TRBV7-9 to TRBJ1-2; unclear D gene. CDR1 SEHNR and CDR2 FQNEAQ come from the germline V gene (reference sequence). The CDR3 is 11 amino acids. CDR3 loop: CAYTWAGGYTF. As DNA, the CDR3 is TGTGCTTACACATGGGCTGGCGGCTACACCTTC.